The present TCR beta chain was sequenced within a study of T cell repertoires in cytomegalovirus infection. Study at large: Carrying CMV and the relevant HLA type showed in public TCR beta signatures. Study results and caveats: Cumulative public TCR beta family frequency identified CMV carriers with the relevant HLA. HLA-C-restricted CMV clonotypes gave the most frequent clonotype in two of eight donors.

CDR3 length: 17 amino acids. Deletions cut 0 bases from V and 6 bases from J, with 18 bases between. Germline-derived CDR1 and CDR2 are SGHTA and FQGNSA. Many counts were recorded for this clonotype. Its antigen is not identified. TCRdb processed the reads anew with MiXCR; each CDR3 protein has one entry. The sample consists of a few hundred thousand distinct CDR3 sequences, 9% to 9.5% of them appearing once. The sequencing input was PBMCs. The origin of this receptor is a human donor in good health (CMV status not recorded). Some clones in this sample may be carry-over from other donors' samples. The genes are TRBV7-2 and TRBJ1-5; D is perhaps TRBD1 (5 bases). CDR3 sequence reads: CASSLAGDRGPGQPQHF. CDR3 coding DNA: TGTGCCAGCAGCTTAGCAGGGGACCGCGGTCCGGGTCAGCCCCAGCATTTT. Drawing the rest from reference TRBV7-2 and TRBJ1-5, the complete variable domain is GAGVSQSPSNKVTEKGKDVELRCDPISGHTALYWYRQSLGQGLEFLIYFQGNSAPDKSGLPSDRFSAERTGGSVSTLTIQRTQQEDSAVYLCASSLAGDRGPGQPQHFGDGTRLSIL.